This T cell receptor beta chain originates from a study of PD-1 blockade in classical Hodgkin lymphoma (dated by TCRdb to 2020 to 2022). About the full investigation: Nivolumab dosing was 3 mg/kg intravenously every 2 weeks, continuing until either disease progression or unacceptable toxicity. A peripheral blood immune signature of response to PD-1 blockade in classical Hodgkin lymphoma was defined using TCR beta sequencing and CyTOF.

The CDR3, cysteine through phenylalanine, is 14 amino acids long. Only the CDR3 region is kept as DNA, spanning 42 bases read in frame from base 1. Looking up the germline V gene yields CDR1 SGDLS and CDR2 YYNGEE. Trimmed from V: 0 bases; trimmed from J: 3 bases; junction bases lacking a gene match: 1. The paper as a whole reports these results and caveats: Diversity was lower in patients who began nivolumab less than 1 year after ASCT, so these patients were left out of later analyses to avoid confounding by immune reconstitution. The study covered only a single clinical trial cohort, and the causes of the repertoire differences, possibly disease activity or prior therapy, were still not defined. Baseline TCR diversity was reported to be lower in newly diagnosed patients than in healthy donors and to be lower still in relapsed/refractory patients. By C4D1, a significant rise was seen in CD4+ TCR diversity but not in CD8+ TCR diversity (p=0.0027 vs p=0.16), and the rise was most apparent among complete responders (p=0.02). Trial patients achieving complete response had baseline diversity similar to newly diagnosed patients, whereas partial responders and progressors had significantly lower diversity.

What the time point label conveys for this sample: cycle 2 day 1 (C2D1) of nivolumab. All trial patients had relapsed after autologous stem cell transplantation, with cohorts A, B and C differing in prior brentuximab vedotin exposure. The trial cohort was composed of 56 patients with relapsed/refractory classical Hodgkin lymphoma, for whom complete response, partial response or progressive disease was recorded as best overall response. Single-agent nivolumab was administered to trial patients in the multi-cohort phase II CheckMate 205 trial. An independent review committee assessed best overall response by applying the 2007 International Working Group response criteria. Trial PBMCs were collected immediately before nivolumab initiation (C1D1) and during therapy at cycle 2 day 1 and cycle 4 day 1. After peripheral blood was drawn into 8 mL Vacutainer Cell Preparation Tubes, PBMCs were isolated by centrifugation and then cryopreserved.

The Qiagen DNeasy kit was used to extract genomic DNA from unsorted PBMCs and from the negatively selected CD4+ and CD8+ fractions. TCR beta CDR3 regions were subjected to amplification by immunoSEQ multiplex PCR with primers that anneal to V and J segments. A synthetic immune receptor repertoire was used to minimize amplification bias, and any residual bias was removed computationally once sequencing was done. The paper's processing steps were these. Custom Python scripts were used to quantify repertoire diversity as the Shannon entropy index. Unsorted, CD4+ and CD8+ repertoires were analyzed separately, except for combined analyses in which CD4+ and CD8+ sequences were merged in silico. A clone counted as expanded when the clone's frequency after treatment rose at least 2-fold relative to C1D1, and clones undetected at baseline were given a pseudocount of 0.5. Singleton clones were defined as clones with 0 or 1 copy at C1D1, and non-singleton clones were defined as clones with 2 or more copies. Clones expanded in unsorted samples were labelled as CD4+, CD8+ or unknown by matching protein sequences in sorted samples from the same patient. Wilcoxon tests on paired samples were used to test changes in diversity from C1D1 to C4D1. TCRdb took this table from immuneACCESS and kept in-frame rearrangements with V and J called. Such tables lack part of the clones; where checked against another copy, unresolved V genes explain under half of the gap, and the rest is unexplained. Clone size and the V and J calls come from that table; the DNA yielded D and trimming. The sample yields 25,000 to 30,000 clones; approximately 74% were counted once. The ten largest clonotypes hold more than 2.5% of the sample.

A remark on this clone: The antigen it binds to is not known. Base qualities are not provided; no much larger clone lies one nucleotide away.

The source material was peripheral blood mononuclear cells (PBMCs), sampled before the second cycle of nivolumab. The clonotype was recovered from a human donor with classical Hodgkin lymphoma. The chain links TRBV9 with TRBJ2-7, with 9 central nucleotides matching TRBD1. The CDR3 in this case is CASSVGQGGYEQYF. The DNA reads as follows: TGTGCCAGCAGCGTAGGACAGGGGGGCTACGAGCAGTACTTC.